The entry below describes one T cell receptor (beta chain). Sequence at one end of the junction differs from germline and may be a read error. These data originate in a study of tumor and adjacent non-tumor tissue in lung cancer. RNA was extracted from bulk tissue without any cell sorting. This CDR3 contains 15 residues. Per the germline V gene, CDR1 is MGHRA and CDR2 is YSYEKL. The library came from three nested PCR rounds adapted from ARM-PCR protocols. A single record per CDR3 protein comes from TCRdb applying MiXCR to the multiplex PCR reads. The table records tens of thousands of distinct CDR3 sequences, over 70% of them present only once.

The chain recombines TRBV4-1 with TRBJ2-7; either TRBD1 or TRBD2 may supply D (5 bases each). This sequence was found in a woman aged 45-60 years with non-small cell lung cancer. Input material: lung tumor tissue. CDR3 DNA sequence: TGTGGCAGCAGCCAACCCGGGACGAACTCCTACGATCAGTACTTC. The encoded protein is CGSSQPGTNSYDQYF.